This T cell receptor (beta chain) was sequenced in a study of T cells expressing NK-cell markers. General study findings and limits: Similarly, these clonotypes led the CD3+CD56-NKG2C+ fraction as well in four donors.

The CDR3 extends over 16 amino acids. Production of TCR beta cDNA relied on 5'RACE template switching with UMIs. One entry per CDR3 protein, without DNA, is what TCRdb gives after re-calling the 5' RACE reads. The sample holds about 430,000 distinct CDR3 sequences. Details on this clonotype: The target antigen is unknown.

This TCR derives from a woman in her fifties or sixties in good health. V and J are TRBV12-3 or TRBV12-4 and TRBJ2-1; TCRdb's D call of TRBD2 is untestable without DNA. Sequenced input: blood T cells: a sorted CD56 or NKG2C T cell subset, CD4+ or CD8+ T cells, or bulk PBMC T cells (not recorded which). CDR3 region: CASRRLAGGPGSEQFF.